A selection of T cell receptor beta chains follows, all from one sample in a study of Graves' ophthalmopathy and Graves' hyperthyroidism. TCRdb reprocessed the multiplex PCR reads via MiXCR and lists one record per CDR3 protein. The table shows 350,000 or so distinct CDR3 sequences, with roughly a sixth occurring only once. Sequencing input: peripheral blood. The receptor set was obtained from an adult man with Graves' ophthalmopathy. Both conserved end residues are part of each CDR3. D genes are given only for firm matches. Rows give clone size only sometimes, using once, few, many, or a class for an expanded clone.

J gene: TRBJ2-4; clone size: once; V gene: TRBV10-3; D gene: TRBD1; CDR3 protein: CAISEAGGRNIQYF; CDR3 DNA: TGTGCCATCAGTGAGGCAGGGGGCAGAAACATTCAGTACTTC
J gene: TRBJ1-2; clone size: many; V gene: TRBV12-3/TRBV12-4; D gene: .; CDR3 protein: CASSIGLIYGYTF; CDR3 DNA: TGTGCCAGCAGTATTGGACTGATCTATGGCTACACCTTC
J gene: TRBJ1-5; clone size: many; V gene: TRBV6-2/TRBV6-3; D gene: .; CDR3 protein: CASGEGLFSSNQPQHF; CDR3 DNA: TGTGCCAGCGGGGAAGGACTTTTCTCTAGCAATCAGCCCCAGCATTTT
J gene: TRBJ1-1; clone size: many; V gene: TRBV5-1; D gene: .; CDR3 protein: CASGQVRGDTEAFF; CDR3 DNA: TGCGCCAGCGGTCAGGTGAGAGGTGACACTGAAGCTTTCTTT
J gene: TRBJ1-5; clone size: many; V gene: TRBV6-2/TRBV6-3; D gene: .; CDR3 protein: CASSYEGFQPQHF; CDR3 DNA: TGTGCCAGCAGTTACGAAGGATTTCAGCCCCAGCATTTT
J gene: TRBJ2-7; clone size: .; V gene: TRBV6-1; D gene: TRBD1; CDR3 protein: CASRTGQGAYEQYF; CDR3 DNA: TGTGCCAGCAGAACGGGACAGGGAGCCTACGAGCAGTACTTC
J gene: TRBJ1-1; clone size: many; V gene: TRBV7-9; D gene: .; CDR3 protein: CASSLGEAAKEAFF; CDR3 DNA: TGTGCCAGCAGCTTAGGGGAGGCGGCAAAAGAAGCTTTCTTT
J gene: TRBJ2-5; clone size: .; V gene: TRBV6-5; D gene: .; CDR3 protein: CASGYLGETQYF; CDR3 DNA: TGTGCCAGCGGTTACTTGGGGGAGACCCAGTACTTC
J gene: TRBJ1-5; clone size: many; V gene: TRBV6-2/TRBV6-3; D gene: .; CDR3 protein: CASSPWKDAPQHF; CDR3 DNA: TGTGCCAGCAGCCCTTGGAAGGATGCGCCCCAGCATTTT
J gene: TRBJ1-5; clone size: many; V gene: TRBV6-1; D gene: .; CDR3 protein: CASIGSQGRNQPQHF; CDR3 DNA: TGTGCCAGCATTGGTTCACAGGGTCGCAATCAGCCCCAGCATTTT
J gene: TRBJ1-5; clone size: many; V gene: TRBV6-5; D gene: .; CDR3 protein: CASTGDGYSGQPQHF; CDR3 DNA: TGTGCCAGCACGGGAGACGGATACTCGGGACAGCCCCAGCATTTT
J gene: TRBJ1-1; clone size: many; V gene: TRBV12-3/TRBV12-4; D gene: .; CDR3 protein: CASSLALWVNEAFF; CDR3 DNA: TGTGCCAGCAGTTTAGCGCTTTGGGTAAATGAAGCTTTCTTT
J gene: TRBJ1-2; clone size: many; V gene: TRBV29-1; D gene: .; CDR3 protein: CSVEPWGITGGYTF; CDR3 DNA: TGCAGCGTTGAGCCCTGGGGGATCACGGGTGGCTACACCTTC
J gene: TRBJ1-6; clone size: many; V gene: TRBV27; D gene: .; CDR3 protein: CASSPLSVRQGRNSPLHF; CDR3 DNA: TGTGCCAGCAGCCCCCTCTCGGTCAGGCAGGGACGAAATTCACCCCTCCACTTT
J gene: TRBJ2-7; clone size: many; V gene: TRBV7-9; D gene: .; CDR3 protein: CASSLSGGYGQYF; CDR3 DNA: TGTGCCAGCAGCTTATCAGGGGGGTACGGGCAGTACTTC
J gene: TRBJ2-7; clone size: many; V gene: TRBV7-2; D gene: TRBD1; CDR3 protein: CASSFGTGVSHEQYF; CDR3 DNA: TGTGCCAGCAGCTTCGGGACAGGGGTTTCACACGAGCAGTACTTC
J gene: TRBJ2-7; clone size: many; V gene: TRBV30; D gene: .; CDR3 protein: CAWTGRSSYEQYF; CDR3 DNA: TGTGCCTGGACGGGCAGGAGCTCCTACGAGCAGTACTTC
J gene: TRBJ2-2; clone size: many; V gene: TRBV4-3; D gene: .; CDR3 protein: CASSPYHGGVSDTGELFF; CDR3 DNA: TGCGCCAGCAGCCCCTATCACGGGGGTGTATCCGACACCGGGGAGCTGTTTTTT
J gene: TRBJ1-5; clone size: few; V gene: TRBV12-3/TRBV12-4; D gene: TRBD1; CDR3 protein: CASSRGPDQPQHF; CDR3 DNA: TGTGCCAGCAGCAGGGGGCCTGATCAGCCCCAGCATTTT
J gene: TRBJ2-7; clone size: many; V gene: TRBV12-3/TRBV12-4; D gene: .; CDR3 protein: CASSHLSGRDNEQYF; CDR3 DNA: TGTGCCAGCAGCCACCTCTCGGGCAGGGACAACGAGCAGTACTTC
J gene: TRBJ2-7; clone size: many; V gene: TRBV9; D gene: TRBD2; CDR3 protein: CASSVVPSGGTGEQYF; CDR3 DNA: TGTGCCAGCAGCGTAGTGCCTAGCGGGGGGACAGGGGAGCAGTACTTC
J gene: TRBJ1-6; clone size: many; V gene: TRBV6-2/TRBV6-3; D gene: .; CDR3 protein: CASRAGGPALHF; CDR3 DNA: TGTGCCAGCAGGGCAGGAGGGCCGGCCCTCCACTTT
J gene: TRBJ1-2; clone size: many; V gene: TRBV4-1; D gene: .; CDR3 protein: CASSPPGKNYGYTF; CDR3 DNA: TGCGCCAGCAGCCCCCCGGGAAAGAACTATGGCTACACCTTC
J gene: TRBJ1-2; clone size: many; V gene: TRBV6-2/TRBV6-3; D gene: .; CDR3 protein: CASSYGLPGYTF; CDR3 DNA: TGTGCCAGCAGTTACGGCTTGCCAGGCTACACCTTC
J gene: TRBJ1-2; clone size: .; V gene: TRBV6-2/TRBV6-3; D gene: .; CDR3 protein: CASSRTGIGYTF; CDR3 DNA: TGTGCCAGCAGTAGAACAGGGATCGGCTACACCTTC
J gene: TRBJ1-1; clone size: many; V gene: TRBV5-5; D gene: .; CDR3 protein: CASAGSAAYGAEAFF; CDR3 DNA: TGTGCCAGCGCCGGGTCGGCAGCCTATGGCGCTGAAGCTTTCTTT
J gene: TRBJ1-2; clone size: many; V gene: TRBV6-2/TRBV6-3; D gene: .; CDR3 protein: CASRDGYYGYTF; CDR3 DNA: TGTGCCAGCAGGGACGGTTACTATGGCTACACCTTC
J gene: TRBJ1-3; clone size: many; V gene: TRBV6-1; D gene: .; CDR3 protein: CASSERAGNTIYF; CDR3 DNA: TGTGCCAGCAGTGAAAGGGCTGGAAACACCATATATTTT